These 19 T cell receptor beta chains were sequenced from one sample in a study of Ad26.COV2.S vaccination and SARS-CoV-2 variants. Profiled with immunoSEQ multiplex PCR; TCRdb holds only in-frame clones, not every one. The data show more than 300,000 clones, over 80% seen once. Treatment noted: some 20 received Ad26.COV2.S at low or high dose, single or two shots; several received placebo; per-sample allocation not given. At day 63 after the first vaccine or placebo injection, samples were drawn. Specimen: peripheral blood, collected in a trial of Ad26.COV2.S vaccine versus placebo. Source of these receptors: a person between 18 and 65 years old who received the Ad26.COV2.S COVID-19 vaccine or a placebo.

The chain is built from TRBV2 and TRBJ1-3; TRBD1 is a possible D gene (5 bases). The germline V and J ends were trimmed by 6 bases and 0 bases, with 12 bases remaining between them. Germline CDR1 reads SNHLY; CDR2 reads FYNNEI. This CDR3 spans 15 amino acids. CDR3 sequence: CASRKMGGSGNTIYF. The CDR3 nucleotides are TGTGCCAGCAGAAAAATGGGGGGCTCTGGAAACACCATATATTTT.

This chain uses TRBV28 with TRBJ2-3; D remains unclear. Per the germline V gene, CDR1 is MDHEN and CDR2 is SYDVKM. V gave up 2 bases and J gave up 6 bases, with 6 bases separating them. The CDR3 runs 12 residues. CDR3 nucleotides: TGTGCCAGCAGTTTACGTATGGATACGCAGTATTTT. It encodes CASSLRMDTQYF.

This chain links TRBV6-2 or TRBV6-3 with TRBJ2-5, with D perhaps TRBD1 (5 bases). The CDR3 totals 14 residues. CDR1 is MNHEY and CDR2 is SVGEGT in the germline V gene. V was trimmed by 2 bases and J by 4 bases, leaving 11 bases between them. The DNA for the CDR3 is TGTGCCAGCAGTTACATCCAGGGCGGAGAGACCCAGTACTTC. It translates to CASSYIQGGETQYF.

The V call is TRBV9, the J call TRBJ2-5; D gene ambiguous. The CDR3 loop spans 18 amino acids. The ends were cut back, 0 bases at V and 4 bases at J, with 22 bases in the middle. Germline V gene data show CDR1 as SGDLS and CDR2 as YYNGEE. CDR3 protein: CASSVGFVGVPFPETQYF. The CDR3 coding sequence is TGTGCCAGCAGCGTAGGGTTTGTCGGAGTCCCCTTCCCAGAGACCCAGTACTTC.

The rearrangement links TRBV4-1 to TRBJ1-2; tentative D call: TRBD1 (6 bases). The germline gives CDR1 MGHRA, CDR2 YSYEKL. V was trimmed by 3 bases and J by 1 base, leaving 12 bases between them. The CDR3 runs to 15 residues. Written as DNA, the CDR3 is TGCGCCAGCAGCCAGACCGGGACACTTAACTATGGCTACACCTTC. Protein: CASSQTGTLNYGYTF.

The CDR3 nucleotides read TGTGCCAGCAGCTTGGTAGGACACACCGGGGAGCTGTTTTTT. It yields the protein CASSLVGHTGELFF. The V call is TRBV5-5, the J call TRBJ2-2; D uncertain. Trimming took off 0 bases at V and 3 bases at J, with 6 bases between the two ends. The CDR3 loop spans 14 amino acids. In germline, CDR1 is SGHKS, CDR2 YYEKEE (reference sequence).

The rearrangement uses TRBV7-7 and TRBJ2-3; a weak D match, TRBD2 (5 bases). V lost 3 bases, J lost 9 bases, and 25 bases lay in between. Germline V gene data show CDR1 as SSHAT and CDR2 as FNYEAQ (reference sequence). The CDR3 runs to 17 residues. CDR3 in DNA: TGTGCCAGCAGCTTCACCGATAGGGCGGGCCCCGCAGGAACGCAGTATTTT. It codes for CASSFTDRAGPAGTQYF. The variable domain in full, completed from reference TRBV7-7 and TRBJ2-3, reads GAGVSQSPRYKVTKRGQDVTLRCDPISSHATLYWYQQALGQGPEFLTYFNYEAQPDKSGLPSDRFSAERPEGSISTLTIQRTEQRDSAMYRCASSFTDRAGPAGTQYFGPGTRLTVL.

CDR3 protein: CASSLKQGTEAFF. The CDR3 DNA reads TGCGCCAGCAGCCTAAAACAGGGGACTGAAGCTTTCTTT. This chain uses TRBV5-1 with TRBJ1-1, with 7 bases lining up with TRBD1. The CDR3 runs to 13 residues. CDR1 and CDR2 (germline): SGHRS, YFSETQ. V was clipped by 4 bases and J by 5 bases; unmatched bases: 5.

V gene TRBV19 combines with J gene TRBJ2-5, with a tentative D call TRBD2 (6 bases). From germline, CDR1 is LNHDA and CDR2 SQIVND (reference sequence). CDR3 length: 15 residues. Trimming left V 7 bases short and J 8 bases short, with 23 bases between. CDR3 in amino acids: CASTPTTPGSGTQYF. The CDR3 bases are TGTGCCAGTACCCCGACAACTCCCGGGAGTGGAACCCAGTACTTC.

This clone was observed once. The CDR3 bases are TGTGCCAGCTCACCCCCAGGAGGGTTCTCCTACAATGAGCAGTTCTTC. Its translation: CASSPPGGFSYNEQFF. The chain recombines TRBV18 with TRBJ2-1, with D maybe TRBD2 (6 bases). Trimming shortened V by 3 bases and J by 0 bases, and 12 bases separated the two germline ends. This CDR3 region has 16 residues. Germline V lookup: CDR1 KGHSH, CDR2 LQKENI.

V is TRBV6-6 and J is TRBJ1-4; possibly TRBD1 for D (5 bases). V was shortened by 0 bases and J by 7 bases, with 15 bases between the two germline ends. The CDR3 spans 16 residues. Germline CDR1 and CDR2: MNHNY and SVGAGI (reference sequence). This chain's CDR3 is CASSYSTGTASEKLFF. DNA for the CDR3: TGTGCCAGCAGTTACTCGACCGGGACGGCGAGTGAAAAACTGTTTTTT.

Comment on this clone: The sample holds other DNA sequences that translate to the same CDR3. This chain joins TRBV7-3 and TRBJ2-7; D remains ambiguous. The germline V gene encodes CDR1 SGHTA and CDR2 FQGTGA. CDR3 length: 13 amino acids. V was trimmed by 8 bases and J by 1 base, leaving 12 bases between them. The CDR3 is CASSPSGSYEQYF. The CDR3 DNA is TGTGCCAGCTCTCCCTCCGGGTCCTACGAGCAGTACTTC.

The gene calls are TRBV20-1 and TRBJ1-5; D gene ambiguous. V lost 5 bases, J lost 6 bases, and 2 bases lay in between. CDR3 length: 9 amino acids. Germline lookup yields CDR1 DFQATT and CDR2 SNEGSKA (reference sequence). The CDR3 region has the DNA TGCAGTGCTGGTCAGCCCCAGCATTTT. Its translation is CSAGQPQHF.

This sequence joins TRBV5-8 and TRBJ2-7, with 7 nucleotides matching TRBD1. The CDR3 consists of 13 residues. CDR1 and CDR2 (germline): SGHTS, YDEGEE. The ends lost 6 bases at V and 3 bases at J; junction bases unmatched: 6. In nucleotides, the CDR3 is TGTGCCAGCACCAAAGCAGGGGGCTACGAGCAGTACTTC. This gives the protein CASTKAGGYEQYF. Supplemented by reference TRBV5-8 and TRBJ2-7, the full variable domain reads EAGVTQSPTHLIKTRGQQATLRCSPISGHTSVYWYQQALGLGLQFLLWYDEGEERNRGNFPPRFSGRQFPNYSSELNVNALELEDSALYLCASTKAGGYEQYFGPGTRLTVT.

The V and J genes are TRBV19 and TRBJ1-6, with a possible D match to TRBD1 (5 bases). This CDR3 has 16 residues. Trimming left V 6 bases short and J 8 bases short, with 20 bases between. Germline CDR1 LNHDA, CDR2 SQIVND (reference sequence). The CDR3 sequence is CASSTRPGYTDSPLHF. CDR3 nucleotide sequence: TGTGCCAGTAGCACGCGACCAGGGTACACCGATTCACCCCTCCACTTT.

The genes are TRBV5-4 and TRBJ2-2, with D unresolved. Germline loops: CDR1 SGHNT, CDR2 YYREEE (reference sequence). With 3 bases removed from V and 4 bases from J, the gap between germline ends came to 10 bases. The CDR3 runs 14 residues. As DNA, the CDR3 is TGTGCCAGCAGCTCGCCCCGCAGCACCGGGGAGCTGTTTTTT. Translated, it gives CASSSPRSTGELFF. Using reference TRBV5-4 and TRBJ2-2 for the parts outside the CDR3, the full variable domain is ETGVTQSPTHLIKTRGQQVTLRCSSQSGHNTVSWYQQALGQGPQFIFQYYREEENGRGNFPPRFSGLQFPNYSSELNVNALELDDSALYLCASSSPRSTGELFFGEGSRLTVL.

The chain couples TRBV10-3 to TRBJ2-3, with 12 bases that match TRBD2. This CDR3 is 15 amino acids long. CDR1 ENHRY and CDR2 SYGVKD come from the germline V gene. Unmatched junction bases numbered 5, after V lost 10 bases and J lost 0 bases. As DNA, the CDR3 is TGTGCCACGAGGACTAGCGGGGAGAGCACAGATACGCAGTATTTT. The encoded protein is CATRTSGESTDTQYF.

The chain is built from TRBV18 and TRBJ2-5, with unresolved D. This CDR3 is built from 15 residues. Trimming left V 3 bases short and J 5 bases short, with 16 bases between. CDR1 KGHSH and CDR2 LQKENI come from the germline V gene. The CDR3 reads CASSPVQTAPETQYF. CDR3 DNA: TGTGCCAGCTCACCCGTCCAGACGGCGCCGGAGACCCAGTACTTC.

J is TRBJ2-3 and V is TRBV6-5; D tentatively fits TRBD1 or TRBD2 (5 bases each). Trimming removed 7 bases from V and 3 bases from J, with 11 bases in between. The CDR3 has 13 residues. CDR1 is MNHEY and CDR2 is SVGAGI in the germline V gene. The CDR3 sequence is CASKGTVTDTQYF. The CDR3 nucleotides read TGTGCCAGCAAAGGGACGGTAACAGATACGCAGTATTTT.